A single sample is the source of the 16 T cell receptor beta chains below, sequenced in a study of regulatory T cells in long-lasting Graves disease (dated by TCRdb to the early 2020s). Receptors were amplified or captured by multiplex PCR. TCRdb shows the sequencer as Illumina HiSeq 4000. iRepertoire HTBI primers and Arm-PCR amplification of CDR3 regions were used to construct TCR beta libraries. TCRdb applied fastp at Q25 and MiXCR to the public reads, then kept only in-frame beta chains. Under each unique CDR3 protein, matching rows form one entry showing the most common genes and DNA. The sample table shows some 600,000 distinct CDR3 sequences, and approximately 16% are seen once. The leading ten clones occupy about 12% of the sample. Reading the label with the study, this specimen's time point is: newly diagnosed GD, antithyroid drugs for less than 3 months. For both TCR sequencing and RNA sequencing, RNA was extracted from PBMCs using TRIzol.

This sample also belongs to another study, concerning T cells in Graves' hyperthyroidism and ophthalmopathy.

The sequencing used peripheral blood mononuclear cells (PBMCs), collected at new diagnosis, from a patient treated with antithyroid drugs. The receptor set was obtained from a man in his late teens or twenties with Graves disease. Donor details come from another sample of the same person, matched by shared clones.

This clonotype occurred many times. The junction departs from the called germline gene at one end, perhaps through a read error. The gene calls are TRBV5-1 and TRBJ2-3, with no clear D. Looked up from germline, CDR1 is SGHRS and CDR2 is YFSETQ. The CDR3 loop spans 15 amino acids. The CDR3 spells CTSSLRSGGTDTQYF. CDR3 nucleotide sequence: TGCACCAGCAGCTTGCGGAGTGGGGGCACAGATACGCAGTATTTT.

CDR3 residues: CASSPGTPPDPNYGYTF. CDR3 in DNA: TGTGCCAGCTCACCAGGGACACCTCCCGACCCTAACTATGGCTACACCTTC. The chain carries TRBV18 and TRBJ1-2; D possibly corresponds to TRBD1 (6 bases). The CDR3 totals 17 residues. The V gene's germline CDR1 is KGHSH and CDR2 LQKENI. The ends were cut back, 2 bases at V and 0 bases at J, with 16 bases in the middle.

This clonotype was seen repeatedly, ten times or more. CDR3 sequence (DNA): TGTGCCAGCACCCTAAGCATCGCGGGACTGGGCGATACGCAGTATTTT. Translating it yields CASTLSIAGLGDTQYF. The J gene is TRBJ2-3, the V gene TRBV28; D perhaps matches TRBD2 (6 bases). Germline V gives CDR1 MDHEN, CDR2 SYDVKM. V lost 7 bases, J lost 6 bases, and 23 bases lay in between. The CDR3 totals 16 residues. Looking up the rest from reference TRBV28 and TRBJ2-3 gives the full variable domain: DVKVTQSSRYLVKRTGEKVFLECVQDMDHENMFWYRQDPGLGLRLIYFSYDVKMKEKGDIPEGYSVSREKKERFSLILESASTNQTSMYLCASTLSIAGLGDTQYFGPGTRLTVL.

The gene calls are TRBV4-1 and TRBJ2-5, with 12 bases lining up with TRBD2. The CDR3 is made up of 16 amino acids. V trimming: 3 bases; J trimming: 3 bases; junction bases outside the gene matches: 5. Germline values: CDR1 MGHRA, CDR2 YSYEKL. The CDR3 loop is CASSHLLAGGKETQYF. The CDR3 DNA reads TGCGCCAGCAGCCATCTACTAGCGGGAGGTAAAGAGACCCAGTACTTC.

This clonotype was detected ten times or more. The V call is TRBV30, the J call TRBJ1-6; 7 bases map to TRBD1. Germline lookup yields CDR1 GTSNPN and CDR2 SVGIG (reference sequence). With 2 bases clipped from V and 8 bases from J, the junction kept 3 bases outside the gene matches. This CDR3 comprises 13 residues. DNA of the CDR3: TGTGCCTGGAGTCCCCAGGGGGATTCACCCCTCCACTTT. It yields the protein CAWSPQGDSPLHF.

This chain joins TRBV7-2 and TRBJ2-7, with 7 bases lining up with TRBD1. From germline, CDR1 is SGHTA and CDR2 FQGNSA. V trimming: 5 bases; J trimming: 0 bases; junction bases outside the gene matches: 7. CDR3 length: 15 amino acids. For the CDR3, the DNA is TGTGCCAGCAGCCGCCCCAGGGACAGCTCCTACGAGCAGTACTTC. Its protein is CASSRPRDSSYEQYF.

A few counts support this clonotype. The J gene is TRBJ2-1, the V gene TRBV5-1; weak D call: TRBD1 (5 bases). The CDR3 is 16 amino acids. Trimming cost V 3 bases and J 2 bases, with 15 bases left between them. The V gene's germline CDR1 is SGHRS and CDR2 YFSETQ. The CDR3 sequence: CASSSRGLGTYNEQFF. The CDR3 nucleotides read TGCGCCAGCAGCTCAAGGGGATTGGGGACCTACAATGAGCAGTTCTTC. Complete variable domain (other parts from reference TRBV5-1 and TRBJ2-1): KAGVTQTPRYLIKTRGQQVTLSCSPISGHRSVSWYQQTPGQGLQFLFEYFSETQRNKGNFPGRFSGRQFSNSRSEMNVSTLELGDSALYLCASSSRGLGTYNEQFFGPGTRLTVL.

The V and J genes are TRBV4-1 and TRBJ2-3; D perhaps matches TRBD1 (6 bases). CDR1 is MGHRA, CDR2 YSYEKL, per germline. Trimming removed 2 bases at V and 4 bases at J, with 13 bases between. The length of the CDR3 is 15 residues. The CDR3 loop is CASSQQGFSADTQYF. CDR3 coding DNA: TGCGCCAGCAGCCAACAGGGGTTCTCCGCAGATACGCAGTATTTT.

This clonotype was counted ten times or more. CDR3 bases: TGTGCCAGCAGTCAAGAGTCGTTCTACGAGCAGTACTTC. Residues: CASSQESFYEQYF. The chain couples TRBV12-3 or TRBV12-4 to TRBJ2-7; D is unclear. Trimming stripped 5 bases from V and 3 bases from J, with 11 bases between. This CDR3 has 13 amino acids.

The gene calls are TRBV7-9 and TRBJ2-1; 9 bases fit TRBD2. This CDR3 is built from 17 residues. Germline trimming cut 6 bases from V and 6 bases from J; bases unmatched to any gene: 15. The germline V gene has CDR1 SEHNR and CDR2 FQNEAQ (reference sequence). The CDR3 region is CASSQLGGRASFNEQFF. CDR3 DNA sequence: TGTGCCAGCAGTCAGCTTGGCGGGAGGGCCTCGTTCAATGAGCAGTTCTTC.

This clonotype showed up just a few times. J is TRBJ1-4 and V is TRBV10-3; TRBD1 matches at 7 bases. V was clipped by 8 bases and J by 8 bases; unmatched bases: 8. Germline lookup yields CDR1 ENHRY and CDR2 SYGVKD. The CDR3 contains 13 residues. CDR3 DNA: TGTGCCATCGGGGGCAGGGGGGAAGAAAAACTGTTTTTT. Translated: CAIGGRGEEKLFF.

This clonotype came up many times. This rearrangement joins TRBV20-1 to TRBJ2-3; 9 positions match TRBD1. V lost 0 bases, J lost 6 bases, and 4 bases stayed unmatched. Per germline, CDR1 DFQATT and CDR2 SNEGSKA (reference sequence). CDR3 length equals 14 residues. The CDR3, as DNA: TGCAGTGCTAGAGAAGGGACAGGGCAGGATACGCAGTATTTT. This translates into CSAREGTGQDTQYF.

V and J are TRBV18 and TRBJ1-1; no firm D call. Germline CDR1 KGHSH, CDR2 LQKENI. Trimming stripped 3 bases from V and 8 bases from J, with 19 bases between. This CDR3 region has 15 residues. CDR3 protein: CASSPAPPPGSEAFF. DNA of the CDR3: TGTGCCAGCTCACCGGCCCCCCCCCCAGGTTCAGAAGCTTTCTTT.

This clonotype was seen ten or more times. The rearrangement joins TRBV12-3 or TRBV12-4 to TRBJ2-7; TRBD2 matches 10 bases. The CDR3 loop spans 14 amino acids. V was pared by 8 bases and J by 4 bases, with 8 bases of the junction left unmatched. CDR3 in amino acids: CASGPGTSVYEQYF. As DNA, the CDR3 is TGTGCCAGCGGTCCCGGGACTAGCGTGTACGAGCAGTACTTC.

The rearrangement links TRBV5-1 to TRBJ1-2, with D maybe TRBD1 (5 bases). The germline V gene has CDR1 SGHRS and CDR2 YFSETQ. V was pared by 10 bases and J by 0 bases, with 13 bases between. The CDR3 totals 13 residues. The CDR3 protein is CADSKTANYGYTF. CDR3 nucleotide sequence: TGCGCCGATAGCAAGACAGCTAACTATGGCTACACCTTC.

In this sample, this clonotype turned up many times. The chain has TRBV7-9 and TRBJ2-1, with D unclear. With the DNA end fitting TRBJ2-5 better, the J assignment may be wrong. The CDR3 runs 14 residues. CDR1 SEHNR and CDR2 FQNEAQ come from the germline V gene (reference sequence). CDR3 loop: CASSLDTTQETQYF. CDR3 DNA sequence: TGTGCCAGCAGCTTAGACACAACTCAAGAGACCCAGTACTTC.